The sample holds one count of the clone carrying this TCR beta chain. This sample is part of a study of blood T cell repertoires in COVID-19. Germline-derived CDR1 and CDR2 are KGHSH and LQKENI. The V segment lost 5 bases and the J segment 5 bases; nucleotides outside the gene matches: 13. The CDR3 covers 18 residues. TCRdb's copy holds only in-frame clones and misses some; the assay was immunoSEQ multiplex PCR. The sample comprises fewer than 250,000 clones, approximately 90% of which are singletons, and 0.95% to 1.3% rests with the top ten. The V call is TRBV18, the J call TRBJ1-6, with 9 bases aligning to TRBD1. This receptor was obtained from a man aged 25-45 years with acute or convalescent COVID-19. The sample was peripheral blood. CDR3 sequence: CASSMYRDRAYDNSPLHF. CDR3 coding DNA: TGTGCCAGCTCAATGTACCGGGACAGGGCATACGATAATTCACCCCTCCACTTT.